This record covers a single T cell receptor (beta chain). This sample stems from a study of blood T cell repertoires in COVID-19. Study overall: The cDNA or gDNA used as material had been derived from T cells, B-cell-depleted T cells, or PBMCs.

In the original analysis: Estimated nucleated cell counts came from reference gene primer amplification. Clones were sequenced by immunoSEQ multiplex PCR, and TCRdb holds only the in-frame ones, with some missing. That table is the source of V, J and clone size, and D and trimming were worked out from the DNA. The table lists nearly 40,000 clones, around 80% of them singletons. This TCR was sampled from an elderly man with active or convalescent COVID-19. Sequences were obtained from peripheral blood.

DNA for the CDR3: TGTGCCACCAGCAGACGGTTCAGCGGGACAGGGTTTCACACTGAAGCTTTCTTT. Residues: CATSRRFSGTGFHTEAFF. This chain joins TRBV15 and TRBJ1-1; 9 bases align to TRBD1. The CDR3 totals 18 residues. The junction had 13 bases not matched to a gene; V was cut back by 2 bases and J by 3 bases. The germline V gene encodes CDR1 LNHNV and CDR2 YYDKDF (reference sequence).